Presented here are 18 T cell receptor beta chains from one specimen sequenced in a study of T cell repertoires in cytomegalovirus infection. TCRdb itself ran the reads through MiXCR, one entry per CDR3 protein. The sample includes 230,000 or so distinct CDR3 sequences, over 15% of them seen just once. Sequencing was performed on CD8+ T cells from PBMCs. Source of these receptors: a human donor in good health (CMV status not recorded). Some clones in this sample may be carry-over from other donors' samples.

The chain is built from TRBV28 and TRBJ2-7; maybe TRBD1 (7 bases). The V gene's germline CDR1 is MDHEN and CDR2 SYDVKM. The CDR3 is 14 amino acids. Trimming pared 5 bases from V and 6 bases from J, leaving 17 bases between. The CDR3 sequence: CASSLGGAGSEQYF. The CDR3 bases are TGTGCCAGCAGTCTAGGGGGCGCCGGGAGCGAGCAGTACTTC.

In this sample, this clonotype turned up many times. The V gene is TRBV7-9, the J gene TRBJ2-2, with TRBD1 matching over 7 bases. CDR3 length: 16 amino acids. Germline-derived CDR1 and CDR2 are SEHNR and FQNEAQ (reference sequence). V was pared by 4 bases and J by 8 bases, with 13 bases of the junction left unmatched. The CDR3 reads CASSSPGTASTGELFF. In nucleotides, the CDR3 is TGTGCCAGCAGCTCACCCGGGACAGCGAGCACTGGGGAGCTGTTTTTT.

This clonotype was observed many times. This sequence joins TRBV6-5 and TRBJ2-2, with 7 bases matching TRBD1. V shed 5 bases, J shed 1 base, and the junction held 4 bases outside the gene matches. Germline values: CDR1 MNHEY, CDR2 SVGAGI. CDR3 length: 15 residues. CDR3 amino acids: CASSHRGWNTGELFF. The CDR3 region has the DNA TGTGCCAGCAGTCACAGGGGTTGGAACACCGGGGAGCTGTTTTTT.

This clonotype has more than one count but fewer than ten. The V and J genes are TRBV23-1 and TRBJ2-7, with D tentatively TRBD1 or TRBD2 (5 bases each). Being an ORF, TRBV23-1 has a function that is uncertain. The CDR3 covers 17 residues. Trimming pared 0 bases from V and 0 bases from J, leaving 15 bases between. The CDR3 here is CASSQSFAGRTSYEQYF. As DNA, the CDR3 is TGCGCCAGCAGTCAATCATTTGCAGGGAGAACCTCCTACGAGCAGTACTTC.

The chain is built from TRBV6-6 and TRBJ2-2, with D possibly TRBD1 on 6 matching bases. CDR3 length: 17 residues. The germline V and J ends were trimmed by 5 bases and 2 bases, with 18 bases remaining between them. CDR1 and CDR2 from the germline V gene are MNHNY and SVGAGI (reference sequence). Here the CDR3 DNA reads TGTGCCAGCAGTCAATCGACAGGCCCACAAAACACCGGGGAGCTGTTTTTT. Its translation: CASSQSTGPQNTGELFF.

The rearrangement joins TRBV20-1 to TRBJ2-4, with 9 bases lining up with TRBD1. Germline V gene sequence: CDR1 DFQATT, CDR2 SNEGSKA (reference sequence). CDR3 length: 15 amino acids. Losses at the gene ends were 6 bases for V and 1 base for J; bases not matched to a gene: 7. DNA of the CDR3: TGCAGTGCCTCAGACAGGGGGATTGCCAAAAACATTCAGTACTTC. This codes for CSASDRGIAKNIQYF.

This clonotype was observed many times. V gene TRBV7-9 combines with J gene TRBJ2-2; no definite D call. This CDR3 is 12 amino acids long. Per germline, CDR1 SEHNR and CDR2 FQNEAQ (reference sequence). Trimming shortened V by 7 bases and J by 9 bases, and 12 bases separated the two germline ends. CDR3 loop: CASTRGLRELFF. DNA of the CDR3: TGTGCCAGCACCCGAGGCCTAAGGGAGCTGTTTTTT.

Ten or more counts support this clonotype. The V gene is TRBV6-1, the J gene TRBJ2-1, with TRBD2 identical over 7 bases. After removal of 7 bases from V and 10 bases from J, the junction contained 1 base not matched to a gene. CDR3 length: 10 amino acids. Germline CDR1 and CDR2: MNHNS and SASEGT. CDR3 coding DNA: TGTGCCAGCAAAGCGGGAGAGCAGTTCTTC. Encoded protein: CASKAGEQFF.

This clonotype was recorded many times. V and J are TRBV7-6 and TRBJ2-7, with unresolved D. The CDR3 runs 12 residues. CDR1 is SGHVS, CDR2 FNYEAQ, per germline. The V end was cut by 5 bases, the J end by 4 bases, with 9 bases between. In DNA, the CDR3 is TGTGCCAGCAGCCCAGACGGATACGAGCAGTACTTC. Translation: CASSPDGYEQYF.

A remark on this clonotype: A single base separates this from a much larger clone, so it may be a read error. As DNA, the CDR3 is TGTGCCAGCAGTCTCGCCGGGACTGTCACAGATATGCAGTATTTT. Translation gives CASSLAGTVTDMQYF. The chain is built from TRBV12-3 or TRBV12-4 and TRBJ2-3, with D possibly TRBD2 on 6 matching bases. This CDR3 has 15 amino acids.

There are many counts of this clonotype. V usage is TRBV7-8 and J usage is TRBJ2-7; 10 nucleotides align to TRBD2. CDR1 SGHVS and CDR2 FQNEAQ come from the germline V gene. CDR3 size: 15 residues. The trim removed 1 base at V and 3 bases at J, leaving 3 bases unmatched. The CDR3 coding sequence is TGTGCCAGCAGCTTAGAACTAGCGGGGAACTACGAGCAGTACTTC. Protein sequence: CASSLELAGNYEQYF. Together with reference TRBV7-8 and TRBJ2-7, the CDR3 gives the full variable domain: GAGVSQSPRYKVAKRGQDVALRCDPISGHVSLFWYQQALGQGPEFLTYFQNEAQLDKSGLPSDRFFAERPEGSVSTLKIQRTQQEDSAVYLCASSLELAGNYEQYFGPGTRLTVT.

This clonotype was seen many times. As DNA, the CDR3 is TGCGCCAGCAGCGAAGGACTAGCGGTGAACACCGGGGAGCTGTTTTTT. As protein: CASSEGLAVNTGELFF. V gene TRBV5-1 combines with J gene TRBJ2-2; 10 positions agree with TRBD2. The germline gives CDR1 SGHRS, CDR2 YFSETQ. The trim removed 4 bases at V and 1 base at J, leaving 4 bases unmatched. This CDR3 comprises 16 residues. The variable domain in full, completed from reference TRBV5-1 and TRBJ2-2, reads KAGVTQTPRYLIKTRGQQVTLSCSPISGHRSVSWYQQTPGQGLQFLFEYFSETQRNKGNFPGRFSGRQFSNSRSEMNVSTLELGDSALYLCASSEGLAVNTGELFFGEGSRLTVL.

The chain couples TRBV15 to TRBJ2-5; TRBD1 matches 9 bases. The CDR3 extends over 15 amino acids. V lost 3 bases to trimming and J lost 2 bases; unmatched junction nucleotides: 4. Germline V gene lookup returns CDR1 LNHNV and CDR2 YYDKDF (reference sequence). The CDR3 coding sequence is TGTGCCACCAGCAGGGACAGGGGAAATCAAGAGACCCAGTACTTC. Translation: CATSRDRGNQETQYF.

This chain joins TRBV29-1 and TRBJ2-7; 7 nucleotides align to TRBD2. The trim removed 2 bases at V and 2 bases at J, leaving 6 bases unmatched. This CDR3 is 14 amino acids long. The V gene's germline CDR1 is SQVTM and CDR2 ANQGSEA. The CDR3 nucleotides read TGCAGCGTTGAAAAGCGGGGAGCGACCTACGAGCAGTACTTC. Translation gives CSVEKRGATYEQYF.

This clonotype was seen many times. The chain employs TRBV12-3 or TRBV12-4 and TRBJ1-5, with D perhaps TRBD1 (6 bases). V gave up 4 bases and J gave up 0 bases, with 16 bases separating them. This CDR3 comprises 17 residues. In DNA, the CDR3 is TGTGCCAGCAGTTCGGCGGTAGGGGGTTATAGCAATCAGCCCCAGCATTTT. It yields the protein CASSSAVGGYSNQPQHF.

This clonotype was found a few times. The V and J genes are TRBV5-5 and TRBJ2-1; the match to TRBD1 covers 8 bases. In germline, CDR1 is SGHKS, CDR2 YYEKEE (reference sequence). This CDR3 is 15 amino acids long. V gave up 2 bases and J gave up 9 bases; unmatched junction bases: 10. The CDR3 DNA reads TGTGCCAGCAGCTTTTGGACAGGGCCAGTGGGTGAGCAGTTCTTC. The encoded protein is CASSFWTGPVGEQFF.

This clonotype has at least ten counts. The chain combines TRBV25-1 with TRBJ1-5, with D unclear. The CDR3 loop spans 16 amino acids. CDR1 is MGHDK, CDR2 SYGVNS, per germline. Trimming cost V 4 bases and J 0 bases, with 13 bases left between them. CDR3 nucleotides: TGTGCCAGCAGTGCCAGCACCCCAGGTAGCAATCAGCCCCAGCATTTT. This sequence encodes CASSASTPGSNQPQHF.

This clonotype was recorded a few times. CDR3 loop: CASSIFSYNEQFF. In nucleotides, the CDR3 is TGTGCCAGCAGTATTTTCTCCTACAATGAGCAGTTCTTC. The chain recombines TRBV28 with TRBJ2-1; D unclear. CDR3 length: 13 amino acids. V dropped 5 bases and J dropped 0 bases, with 5 bases sitting between them. CDR1 and CDR2 (germline): MDHEN, SYDVKM.